One sample yielded the 20 T cell receptor beta chains listed below, sequenced in a study of identical twins. TCRdb re-analysed the 5' RACE reads in MiXCR, keeping a single row per CDR3 protein. Counted here are about 730,000 distinct CDR3 sequences, 21% occurring once; the ten biggest clones make up around 4.5%. These data also featured in a second study, about T cells expressing NK-cell markers.

Sequencing was carried out using PBMCs. These receptors all come from a woman between 18 and 30 years old in good health.

This chain uses TRBV9 with TRBJ2-7; D might be TRBD1 or TRBD2, each matching 5 bases. Trimming left V 3 bases short and J 2 bases short, with 15 bases between. Germline V gene lookup returns CDR1 SGDLS and CDR2 YYNGEE. The CDR3 has 15 amino acids. The DNA for the CDR3 is TGTGCCAGCAGCGCCAATTTAGGGGAGACCTACGAGCAGTACTTC. Protein product: CASSANLGETYEQYF.

The table lists this clonotype with many counts. This chain joins TRBV20-1 and TRBJ1-2; 10 bases are shared with TRBD1. Unmatched junction bases numbered 3, after V lost 6 bases and J lost 2 bases. This CDR3 has 13 amino acids. The germline V gene encodes CDR1 DFQATT and CDR2 SNEGSKA (reference sequence). CDR3 sequence reads: CSAPDRGNYGYTF. In DNA, the CDR3 is TGCAGTGCCCCGGACAGGGGGAACTATGGCTACACCTTC.

The sample holds a few counts of this clonotype. The V and J genes are TRBV9 and TRBJ2-3; 9 nucleotides align to TRBD2. V dropped 2 bases and J dropped 7; count of bases not matched to a gene: 5. Per germline, CDR1 SGDLS and CDR2 YYNGEE. The CDR3 consists of 14 residues. In DNA, the CDR3 is TGTGCCAGCAGCGTCTCCGGGACTAGCCATACGCAGTATTTT. Encoded protein: CASSVSGTSHTQYF.

V and J are TRBV7-6 and TRBJ2-1; D remains unclear. This CDR3 is 15 amino acids long. The V and J ends lost 7 bases and 8 bases respectively, with 21 bases between them. Germline CDR1 is SGHVS and CDR2 is FNYEAQ. For the CDR3, the DNA is TGTGCCAGCAAGGACGGGCAGCGCCTCTCAGATGAGCAGTTCTTC. Translation: CASKDGQRLSDEQFF. The whole variable domain, remainder taken from reference TRBV7-6 and TRBJ2-1, is GAGVSQSPRYKVTKRGQDVALRCDPISGHVSLYWYRQALGQGPEFLTYFNYEAQQDKSGLPNDRFSAERPEGSISTLTIQRTEQRDSAMYRCASKDGQRLSDEQFFGPGTRLTVL.

This clonotype was observed once. The CDR3 bases are TGTGCCATCAGTCCCAAGGGGAATCGAAGAACAGATACGCAGTATTTT. Encoded protein: CAISPKGNRRTDTQYF. The chain combines TRBV10-3 with TRBJ2-3, with D tentatively TRBD1 (5 bases). Trimming cost V 5 bases and J 3 bases, with 18 bases left between them. The length of the CDR3 is 16 residues. CDR1 ENHRY and CDR2 SYGVKD come from the germline V gene.

The chain recombines TRBV20-1 with TRBJ2-7; D possibly corresponds to TRBD2 (6 bases). The CDR3 has 12 residues. The ends were cut back, 1 base at V and 7 bases at J, with 11 bases in the middle. Looked up from germline, CDR1 is DFQATT and CDR2 is SNEGSKA (reference sequence). The CDR3 loop is CSARGTTGEQYF. CDR3 sequence (DNA): TGCAGTGCTAGAGGGACTACGGGAGAGCAGTACTTC.

At least ten counts were recorded for this clonotype. The chain recombines TRBV12-3 or TRBV12-4 with TRBJ1-1; maybe TRBD1 (6 bases). CDR3 length: 14 residues. V was cut by 6 bases and J by 3 bases, with 14 bases left in between. CDR3 residues: CASRLQGRDTEAFF. CDR3 DNA sequence: TGTGCCAGCAGATTACAGGGAAGGGACACTGAAGCTTTCTTT.

This clonotype was found a few times. The chain recombines TRBV4-3 with TRBJ2-7, with D perhaps matching TRBD2 (5 bases). Deletions cut 3 bases from V and 3 bases from J, with 15 bases between. The germline V gene has CDR1 LGHNA and CDR2 YSLEER. The CDR3 extends over 15 amino acids. CDR3 bases: TGCGCCAGCAGCCAGGGCCGGGATCCCGTCTACGAGCAGTACTTC. This translates into CASSQGRDPVYEQYF.

The V and J genes are TRBV10-2 and TRBJ2-7; TRBD2 matches 7 bases. Per germline, CDR1 WSHSY and CDR2 SAAADI. The CDR3 runs 15 residues. The V gene end was trimmed by 1 base and the J gene end by 4 bases; junction bases not matched to a gene: 7. The DNA for the CDR3 is TGCGCCAGCAGTGAGTGGTCTAGCGGTCGGTACGAGCAGTACTTC. Protein product: CASSEWSSGRYEQYF.

V is TRBV5-1 and J is TRBJ1-1, with D uncertain. The germline CDR1 and CDR2 sequences are SGHRS and YFSETQ. The CDR3 is 13 residues long. The V gene lost 1 base and the J gene lost 4 bases, with 8 bases spanning the gap. In DNA, the CDR3 is TGCGCCAGCAGCTTGATCCGTGGCACTGAAGCTTTCTTT. Translated: CASSLIRGTEAFF. Full variable domain (rest looked up from reference TRBV5-1 and TRBJ1-1): KAGVTQTPRYLIKTRGQQVTLSCSPISGHRSVSWYQQTPGQGLQFLFEYFSETQRNKGNFPGRFSGRQFSNSRSEMNVSTLELGDSALYLCASSLIRGTEAFFGQGTRLTVV.

J is TRBJ1-6 and V is TRBV6-5, with D possibly being TRBD1 (6 bases). CDR3 length: 12 amino acids. Germline CDR1 is MNHEY and CDR2 is SVGAGI. V was cut by 10 bases and J by 6 bases, with 10 bases left in between. CDR3: CATGARNSPLHF. The DNA of the CDR3 is TGTGCCACAGGGGCACGTAATTCACCCCTCCACTTT.

The chain's CDR3 is CASSLGAGDHQPQHF. The CDR3 region has the DNA TGTGCCAGCAGCTTAGGGGCGGGGGACCATCAGCCCCAGCATTTT. The chain carries TRBV7-2 and TRBJ1-5; D possibly corresponds to TRBD1 (5 bases). CDR3 length: 15 amino acids. V dropped 1 base and J dropped 5 bases, with 12 bases sitting between them. Germline V gives CDR1 SGHTA, CDR2 FQGNSA.

This clonotype has a handful of counts. The chain has TRBV7-3 and TRBJ2-1; D uncertain. V was trimmed by 4 bases and J by 8 bases, leaving 9 bases between them. In germline, CDR1 is SGHTA, CDR2 FQGTGA. The CDR3 runs to 12 residues. DNA of the CDR3: TGTGCCAGCAGCTCGACCGGGTATGAGCAGTTCTTC. It specifies CASSSTGYEQFF.

This chain joins TRBV19 and TRBJ2-1; D is perhaps TRBD1 or TRBD2 (5 bases each). Trimming left V 6 bases short and J 4 bases short, with 16 bases between. This CDR3 comprises 15 residues. Germline values: CDR1 LNHDA, CDR2 SQIVND (reference sequence). CDR3 sequence (DNA): TGTGCCAGTAGCGCGCCGGGACGGACATACAATGAGCAGTTCTTC. Amino acids: CASSAPGRTYNEQFF.

This clonotype turned up a few times. This chain links TRBV10-2 with TRBJ1-5, with D uncertain. The CDR3 sequence is 13 residues long. Trimming stripped 2 bases from V and 6 bases from J, with 8 bases between. Per germline, CDR1 WSHSY and CDR2 SAAADI. The CDR3 DNA follows: TGCGCCAGCAGTGAGGGAGTCGCTCAGCCCCAGCATTTT. Its protein product is CASSEGVAQPQHF.

This clonotype was counted ten times or more. The chain carries TRBV20-1 and TRBJ2-1; no definite D call. Germline V CDR1 and CDR2: DFQATT, SNEGSKA (reference sequence). With 5 bases removed from V and 1 base from J, the gap between germline ends came to 15 bases. The CDR3 runs 15 residues. The CDR3 coding sequence is TGCAGTGCTGGCTCACTCTCATCGTCCTACAATGAGCAGTTCTTC. Translating it yields CSAGSLSSSYNEQFF.

This clonotype has a handful of counts. The chain employs TRBV6-5 and TRBJ2-5, with a possible D match to TRBD2 (5 bases). Germline assignment: CDR1 MNHEY and CDR2 SVGAGI. Trimming pared 0 bases from V and 5 bases from J, leaving 13 bases between. The CDR3 runs to 15 residues. CDR3 coding DNA: TGTGCCAGCAGTTACTCGACACCGACGGGGGAGACCCAGTACTTC. It translates to CASSYSTPTGETQYF.

This clonotype was observed many times. The V gene is TRBV20-1, the J gene TRBJ2-5; 9 nucleotides agree with TRBD1. CDR3 length equals 14 residues. CDR1 DFQATT and CDR2 SNEGSKA come from the germline V gene (reference sequence). Germline trimming cut 6 bases from V and 5 bases from J; bases unmatched to any gene: 10. The CDR3 sequence is CSAPPGQGSETQYF. DNA of the CDR3: TGCAGTGCCCCCCCGGGACAGGGTTCGGAGACCCAGTACTTC.

V gene TRBV5-5 combines with J gene TRBJ2-1; TRBD1 is a possible D gene (5 bases). The length of the CDR3 is 14 residues. Germline V gene data show CDR1 as SGHKS and CDR2 as YYEKEE (reference sequence). V was cut by 0 bases and J by 4 bases, with 8 bases left in between. The CDR3 spells CASSLGAGYNEQFF. DNA of the CDR3: TGTGCCAGCAGCTTGGGCGCAGGGTACAATGAGCAGTTCTTC.

This clonotype came up a few times. The V gene is TRBV7-9, the J gene TRBJ2-3; unclear D gene. V lost 3 bases, J lost 7 bases, and 8 bases lay in between. The CDR3 loop spans 12 amino acids. Germline CDR1 is SEHNR and CDR2 is FQNEAQ (reference sequence). The DNA of the CDR3 is TGTGCCAGCAGCTTTCCGGTGAATACGCAGTATTTT. Translation: CASSFPVNTQYF.